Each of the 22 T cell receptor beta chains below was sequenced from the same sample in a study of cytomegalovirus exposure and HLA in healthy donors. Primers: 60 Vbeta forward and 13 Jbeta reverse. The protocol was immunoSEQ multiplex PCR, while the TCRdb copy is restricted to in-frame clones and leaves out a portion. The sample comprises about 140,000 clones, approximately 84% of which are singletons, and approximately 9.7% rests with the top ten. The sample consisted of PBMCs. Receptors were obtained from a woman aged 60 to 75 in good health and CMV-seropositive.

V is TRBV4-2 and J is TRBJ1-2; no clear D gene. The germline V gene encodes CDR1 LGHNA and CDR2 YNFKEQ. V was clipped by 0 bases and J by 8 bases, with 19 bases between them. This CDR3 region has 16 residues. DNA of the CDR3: TGTGCCAGCAGCCAAGATATGGCGGCCCTTACTTCGGGCTACACCTTC. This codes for CASSQDMAALTSGYTF.

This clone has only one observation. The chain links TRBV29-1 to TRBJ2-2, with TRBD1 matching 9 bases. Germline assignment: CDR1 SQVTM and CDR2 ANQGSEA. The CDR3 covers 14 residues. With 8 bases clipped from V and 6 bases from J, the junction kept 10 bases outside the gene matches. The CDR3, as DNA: TGCAGCCCATGGGGGGACAGGGTGGCCGGGGAGCTGTTTTTT. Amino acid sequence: CSPWGDRVAGELFF.

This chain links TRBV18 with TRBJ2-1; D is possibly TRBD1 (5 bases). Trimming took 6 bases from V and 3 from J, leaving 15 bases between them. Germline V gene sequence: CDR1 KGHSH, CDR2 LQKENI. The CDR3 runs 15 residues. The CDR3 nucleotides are TGTGCCAGCTCTCGGACAAAACCCGACTACAATGAGCAGTTCTTC. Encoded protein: CASSRTKPDYNEQFF.

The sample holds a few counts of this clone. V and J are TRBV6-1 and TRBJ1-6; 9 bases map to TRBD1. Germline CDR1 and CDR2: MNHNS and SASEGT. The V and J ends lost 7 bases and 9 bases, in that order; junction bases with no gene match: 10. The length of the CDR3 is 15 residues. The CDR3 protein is CASTPDRGARSPLHF. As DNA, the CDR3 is TGTGCCAGCACCCCGGACAGGGGCGCCCGTTCACCCCTCCACTTT.

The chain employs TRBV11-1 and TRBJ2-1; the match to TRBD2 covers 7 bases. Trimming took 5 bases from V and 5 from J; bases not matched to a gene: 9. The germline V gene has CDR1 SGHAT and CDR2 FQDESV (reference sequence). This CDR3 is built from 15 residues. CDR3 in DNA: TGTGCCAGCAGCCCCAAAGGGGACTACCACAATGAGCAGTTCTTC. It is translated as CASSPKGDYHNEQFF.

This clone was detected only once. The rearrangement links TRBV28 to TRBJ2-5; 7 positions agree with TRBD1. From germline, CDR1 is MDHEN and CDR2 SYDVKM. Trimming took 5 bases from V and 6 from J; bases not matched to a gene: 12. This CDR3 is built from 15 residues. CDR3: CASSEGGANQQTQYF. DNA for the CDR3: TGTGCCAGCAGTGAAGGGGGCGCCAATCAACAGACCCAGTACTTC. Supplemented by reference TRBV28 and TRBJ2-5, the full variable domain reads DVKVTQSSRYLVKRTGEKVFLECVQDMDHENMFWYRQDPGLGLRLIYFSYDVKMKEKGDIPEGYSVSREKKERFSLILESASTNQTSMYLCASSEGGANQQTQYFGPGTRLLVL.

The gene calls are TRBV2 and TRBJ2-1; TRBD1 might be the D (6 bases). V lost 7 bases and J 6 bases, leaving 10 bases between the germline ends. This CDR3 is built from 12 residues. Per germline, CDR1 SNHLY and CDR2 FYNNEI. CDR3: CASTGVVNEQFF. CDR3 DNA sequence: TGTGCCAGCACAGGGGTCGTCAATGAGCAGTTCTTC.

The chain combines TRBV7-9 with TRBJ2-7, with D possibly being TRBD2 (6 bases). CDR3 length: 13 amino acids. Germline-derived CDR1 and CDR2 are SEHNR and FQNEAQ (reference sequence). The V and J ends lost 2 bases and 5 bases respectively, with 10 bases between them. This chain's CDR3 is CASSLRLADEQYF. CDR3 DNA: TGTGCCAGCAGCTTAAGGTTAGCGGACGAGCAGTACTTC.

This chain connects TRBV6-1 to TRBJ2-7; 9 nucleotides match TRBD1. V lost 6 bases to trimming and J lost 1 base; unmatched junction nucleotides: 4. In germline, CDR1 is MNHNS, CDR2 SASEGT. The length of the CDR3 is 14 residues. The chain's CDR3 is CASSWTGESYEQYF. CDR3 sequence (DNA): TGTGCCAGCAGCTGGACAGGGGAATCCTACGAGCAGTACTTC.

The DNA for the CDR3 is TGTGCCAGCAGCGCCTTTGTCCGATCGAGGACTGAAGCTTTCTTT. Protein sequence: CASSAFVRSRTEAFF. The chain is built from TRBV13 and TRBJ1-1; D not certain. CDR1 PRHDT and CDR2 FYEKMQ come from the germline V gene (reference sequence). CDR3 length: 15 residues. The V gene lost 5 bases and the J gene lost 5 bases, with 18 bases spanning the gap.

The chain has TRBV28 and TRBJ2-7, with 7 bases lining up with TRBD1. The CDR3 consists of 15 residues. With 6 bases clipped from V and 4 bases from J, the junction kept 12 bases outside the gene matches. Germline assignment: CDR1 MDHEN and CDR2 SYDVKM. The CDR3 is CASRPRGQGSYEQYF. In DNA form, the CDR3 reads TGTGCCAGCAGACCGAGGGGGCAGGGGTCGTACGAGCAGTACTTC.

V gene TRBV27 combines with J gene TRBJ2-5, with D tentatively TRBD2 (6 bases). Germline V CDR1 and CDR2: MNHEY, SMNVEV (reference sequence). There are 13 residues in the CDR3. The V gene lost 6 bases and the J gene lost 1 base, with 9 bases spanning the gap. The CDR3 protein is CASRGTLQETQYF. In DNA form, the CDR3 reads TGTGCCAGCAGGGGGACTCTCCAAGAGACCCAGTACTTC.

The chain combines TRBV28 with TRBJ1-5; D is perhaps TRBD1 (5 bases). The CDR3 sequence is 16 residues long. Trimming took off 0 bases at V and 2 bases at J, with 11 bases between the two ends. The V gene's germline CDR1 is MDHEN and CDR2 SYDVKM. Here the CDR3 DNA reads TGTGCCAGCAGTTTATGGGGGGGGGATGGCAATCAGCCCCAGCATTTT. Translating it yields CASSLWGGDGNQPQHF.

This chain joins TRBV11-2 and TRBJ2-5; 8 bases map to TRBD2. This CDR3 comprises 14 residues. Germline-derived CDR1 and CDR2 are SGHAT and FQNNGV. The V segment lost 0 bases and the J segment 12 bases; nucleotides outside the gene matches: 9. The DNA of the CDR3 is TGTGCCAGCAGCTTAGATAGGACTAGCCTTACTAAGTACTTC. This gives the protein CASSLDRTSLTKYF.

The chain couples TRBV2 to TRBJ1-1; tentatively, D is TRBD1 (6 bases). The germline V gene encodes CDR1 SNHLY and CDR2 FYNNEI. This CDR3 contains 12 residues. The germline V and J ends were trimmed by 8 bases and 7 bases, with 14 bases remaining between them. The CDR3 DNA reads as TGTGCCAGCCGGAAACAGGGAGATGAAGCTTTCTTT. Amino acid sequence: CASRKQGDEAFF.

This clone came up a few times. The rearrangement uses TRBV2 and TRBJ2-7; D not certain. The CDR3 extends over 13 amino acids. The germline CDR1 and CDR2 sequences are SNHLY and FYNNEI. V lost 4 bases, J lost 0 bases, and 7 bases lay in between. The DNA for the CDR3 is TGTGCCAGCAGTGTGTCGGTCTCCTACGAGCAGTACTTC. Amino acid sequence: CASSVSVSYEQYF.

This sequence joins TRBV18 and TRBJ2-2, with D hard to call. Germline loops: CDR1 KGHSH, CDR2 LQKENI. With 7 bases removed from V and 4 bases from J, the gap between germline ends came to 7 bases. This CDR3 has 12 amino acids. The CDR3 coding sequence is TGTGCCAGCTACCCGGGCACCGGGGAGCTGTTTTTT. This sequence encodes CASYPGTGELFF.

In DNA form, the CDR3 reads TGTGCCAGCAGCCAGGGCCCCCTCGGGACCCAGTACTTC. The encoded protein is CASSQGPLGTQYF. The chain is built from TRBV11-3 and TRBJ2-5, with D perhaps TRBD1 (5 bases). The V end was cut by 5 bases, the J end by 7 bases, with 14 bases between. This CDR3 is 13 amino acids long. Germline V lookup: CDR1 SGHNT, CDR2 YENEEA. Full variable domain (outside the CDR3, taken from reference TRBV11-3 and TRBJ2-5): EAGVVQSPRYKIIEKKQPVAFWCNPISGHNTLYWYLQNLGQGPELLIRYENEEAVDDSQLPKDRFSAERLKGVDSTLKIQPAELGDSAVYLCASSQGPLGTQYFGPGTRLLVL.

The CDR3 here is CASSLQALSNQPQHF. CDR3 nucleotide sequence: TGTGCCAGCAGTCTCCAGGCATTAAGCAATCAGCCCCAGCATTTT. The genes are TRBV6-1 and TRBJ1-5; D is ambiguous. Germline loops: CDR1 MNHNS, CDR2 SASEGT. The CDR3 extends over 15 amino acids. V gave up 5 bases and J gave up 1 base, with 12 bases separating them.

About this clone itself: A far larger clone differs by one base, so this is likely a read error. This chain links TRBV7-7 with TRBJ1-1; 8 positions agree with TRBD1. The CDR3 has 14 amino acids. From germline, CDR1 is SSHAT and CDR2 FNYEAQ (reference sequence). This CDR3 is CASSLGTGNTEAFF. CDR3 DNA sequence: TGTGCTAGCAGCCTCGGGACAGGGAACACTGAAGCTTTCTTT. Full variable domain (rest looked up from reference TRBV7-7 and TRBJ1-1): GAGVSQSPRYKVTKRGQDVTLRCDPISSHATLYWYQQALGQGPEFLTYFNYEAQPDKSGLPSDRFSAERPEGSISTLTIQRTEQRDSAMYRCASSLGTGNTEAFFGQGTRLTVV.

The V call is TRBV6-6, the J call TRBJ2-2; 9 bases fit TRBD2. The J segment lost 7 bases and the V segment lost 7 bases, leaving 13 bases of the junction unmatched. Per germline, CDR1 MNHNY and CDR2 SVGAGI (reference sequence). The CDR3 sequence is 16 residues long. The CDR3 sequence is CASTLAGVFSDGELFF. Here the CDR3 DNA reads TGTGCCAGCACCTTAGCGGGAGTGTTCAGTGACGGGGAGCTGTTTTTT.

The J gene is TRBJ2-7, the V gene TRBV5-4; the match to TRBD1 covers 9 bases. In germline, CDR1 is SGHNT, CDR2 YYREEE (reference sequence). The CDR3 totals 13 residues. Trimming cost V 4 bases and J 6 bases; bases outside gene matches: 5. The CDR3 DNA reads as TGTGCCAGCAGCCCGGGACAGGGCTTCGAGCAGTACTTC. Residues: CASSPGQGFEQYF.